This entry is about one T cell receptor beta chain. These data belong to a study of blood T cell repertoires in COVID-19. The overall study: Nucleic acid was either cDNA or gDNA, and it came from T cells, B-cell-depleted T cells, or PBMCs.

The trim removed 10 bases at V and 1 base at J, leaving 6 bases unmatched. In germline, CDR1 is SNHLY, CDR2 FYNNEI. This CDR3 contains 13 residues. Repertoires were generated with immunoSEQ multiplex PCR, while TCRdb's copy carries only in-frame clones and drops some. The table includes about 220,000 clones, more than 70% detected once. This receptor was identified in an elderly woman with acute or convalescent COVID-19. This rearrangement joins TRBV2 to TRBJ2-5; 7 nucleotides match TRBD1. Sequenced material: peripheral blood. The CDR3 DNA reads as TGTGCCAATTCCCGGGACAGCCAAGAGACCCAGTACTTC. It is translated as CANSRDSQETQYF.